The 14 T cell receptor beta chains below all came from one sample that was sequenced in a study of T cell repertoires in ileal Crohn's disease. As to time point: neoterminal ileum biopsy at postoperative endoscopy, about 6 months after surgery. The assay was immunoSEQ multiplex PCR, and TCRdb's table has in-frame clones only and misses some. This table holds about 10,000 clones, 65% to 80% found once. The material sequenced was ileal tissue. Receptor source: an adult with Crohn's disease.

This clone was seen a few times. This chain's CDR3 is CASSSSRGLQPQHF. The CDR3 bases are TGTGCCAGCAGCTCCTCAAGAGGGTTGCAGCCCCAGCATTTT. The chain carries TRBV11-1 and TRBJ1-5; D gene ambiguous. Germline CDR1 and CDR2: SGHAT and FQDESV (reference sequence). There are 14 residues in the CDR3. The V gene lost 4 bases and the J gene lost 7 bases, with 14 bases spanning the gap.

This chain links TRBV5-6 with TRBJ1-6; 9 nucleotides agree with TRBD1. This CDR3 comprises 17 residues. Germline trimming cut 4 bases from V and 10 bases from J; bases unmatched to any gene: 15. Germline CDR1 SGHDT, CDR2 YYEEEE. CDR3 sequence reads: CASSRRLTGGPRSPLHF. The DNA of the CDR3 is TGTGCCAGCAGCCGTAGACTGACAGGGGGTCCTAGGTCACCCCTCCACTTT.

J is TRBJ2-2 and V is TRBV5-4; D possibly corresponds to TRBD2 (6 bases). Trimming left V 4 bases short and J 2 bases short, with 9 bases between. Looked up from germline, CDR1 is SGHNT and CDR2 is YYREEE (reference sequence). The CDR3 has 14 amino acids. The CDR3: CASSVGGNTGELFF. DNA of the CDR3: TGTGCCAGCAGCGTCGGGGGAAACACCGGGGAGCTGTTTTTT.

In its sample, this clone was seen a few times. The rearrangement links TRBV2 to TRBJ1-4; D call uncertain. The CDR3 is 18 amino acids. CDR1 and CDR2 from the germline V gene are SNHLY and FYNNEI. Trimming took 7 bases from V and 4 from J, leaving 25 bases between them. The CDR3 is CASIERAATRMFNEKLFF. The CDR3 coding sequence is TGTGCCAGCATCGAAAGGGCAGCCACTAGGATGTTTAATGAAAAACTGTTTTTT.

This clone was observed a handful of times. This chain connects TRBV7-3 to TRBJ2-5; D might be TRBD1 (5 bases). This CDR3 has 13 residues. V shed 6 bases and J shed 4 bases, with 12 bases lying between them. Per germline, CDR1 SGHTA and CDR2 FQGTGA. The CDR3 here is CASSMLRGETQYF. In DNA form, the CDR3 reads TGTGCCAGCAGTATGCTAAGGGGAGAGACCCAGTACTTC.

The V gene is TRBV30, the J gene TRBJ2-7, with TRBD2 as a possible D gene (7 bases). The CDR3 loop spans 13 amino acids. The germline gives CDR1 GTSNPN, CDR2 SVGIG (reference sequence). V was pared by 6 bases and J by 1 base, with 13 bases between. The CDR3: CACRGASSYEQYF. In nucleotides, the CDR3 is TGTGCCTGTCGGGGGGCTAGTTCCTACGAGCAGTACTTC.

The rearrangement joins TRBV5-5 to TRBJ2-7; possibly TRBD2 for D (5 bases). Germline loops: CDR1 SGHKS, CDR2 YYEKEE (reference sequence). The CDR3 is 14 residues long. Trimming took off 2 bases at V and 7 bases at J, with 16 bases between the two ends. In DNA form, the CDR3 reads TGTGCCAGCAGCTTCCCGCACCGGGAAGGGGAGCAGTACTTC. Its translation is CASSFPHREGEQYF.

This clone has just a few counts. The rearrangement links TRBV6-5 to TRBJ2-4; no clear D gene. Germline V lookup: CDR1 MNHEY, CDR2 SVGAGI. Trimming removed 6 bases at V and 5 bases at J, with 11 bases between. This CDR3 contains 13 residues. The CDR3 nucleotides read TGTGCCAGCAGAATAGGTCGGGAAAACATTCAGTACTTC. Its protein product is CASRIGRENIQYF.

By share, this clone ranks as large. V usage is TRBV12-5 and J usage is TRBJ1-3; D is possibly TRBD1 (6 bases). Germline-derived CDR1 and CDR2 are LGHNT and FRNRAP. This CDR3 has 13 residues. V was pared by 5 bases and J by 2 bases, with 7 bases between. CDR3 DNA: TGTGCTAGTGGTGCAGGGGCTGGAAACACCATATATTTT. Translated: CASGAGAGNTIYF. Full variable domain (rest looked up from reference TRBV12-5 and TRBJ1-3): DARVTQTPRHKVTEMGQEVTMRCQPILGHNTVFWYRQTMMQGLELLAYFRNRAPLDDSGMPKDRFSAEMPDATLATLKIQPSEPRDSAVYFCASGAGAGNTIYFGEGSWLTVV.

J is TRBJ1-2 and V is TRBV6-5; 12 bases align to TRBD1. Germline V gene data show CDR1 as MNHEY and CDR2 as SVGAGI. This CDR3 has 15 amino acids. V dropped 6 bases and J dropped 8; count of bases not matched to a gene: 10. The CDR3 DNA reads TGTGCCAGCAGCGCCCGGGGACAGGGGGCGGGGGGCTACACCTTC. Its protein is CASSARGQGAGGYTF.

The CDR3 is CASSPQAETQYF. The CDR3 nucleotides are TGTGCCAGCTCACCCCAGGCAGAGACCCAGTACTTC. The V and J genes are TRBV18 and TRBJ2-5; D gene unclear. This CDR3 region has 12 residues. Germline CDR1 and CDR2: KGHSH and LQKENI. V lost 3 bases and J lost 4, with 6 bases in between.

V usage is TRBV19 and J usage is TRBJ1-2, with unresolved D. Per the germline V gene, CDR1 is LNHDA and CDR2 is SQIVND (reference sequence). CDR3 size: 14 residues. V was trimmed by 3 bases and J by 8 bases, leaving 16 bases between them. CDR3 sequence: CASSMTESGRGYTF. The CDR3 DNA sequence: TGTGCCAGTAGTATGACGGAGTCCGGTAGAGGCTACACCTTC.

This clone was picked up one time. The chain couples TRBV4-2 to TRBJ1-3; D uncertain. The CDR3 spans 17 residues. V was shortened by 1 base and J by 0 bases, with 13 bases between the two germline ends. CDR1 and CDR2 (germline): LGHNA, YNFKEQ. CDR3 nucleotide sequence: TGTGCCAGCAGCCAAGCCCAACTGACAAGCTCTGGAAACACCATATATTTT. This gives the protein CASSQAQLTSSGNTIYF.

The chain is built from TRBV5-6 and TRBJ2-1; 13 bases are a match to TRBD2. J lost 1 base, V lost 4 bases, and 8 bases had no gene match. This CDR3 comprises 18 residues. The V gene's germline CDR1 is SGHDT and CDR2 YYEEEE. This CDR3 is CASSLGLAGARSYNEQFF. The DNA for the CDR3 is TGTGCCAGCAGCCTCGGACTAGCGGGGGCCAGGTCCTACAATGAGCAGTTCTTC.